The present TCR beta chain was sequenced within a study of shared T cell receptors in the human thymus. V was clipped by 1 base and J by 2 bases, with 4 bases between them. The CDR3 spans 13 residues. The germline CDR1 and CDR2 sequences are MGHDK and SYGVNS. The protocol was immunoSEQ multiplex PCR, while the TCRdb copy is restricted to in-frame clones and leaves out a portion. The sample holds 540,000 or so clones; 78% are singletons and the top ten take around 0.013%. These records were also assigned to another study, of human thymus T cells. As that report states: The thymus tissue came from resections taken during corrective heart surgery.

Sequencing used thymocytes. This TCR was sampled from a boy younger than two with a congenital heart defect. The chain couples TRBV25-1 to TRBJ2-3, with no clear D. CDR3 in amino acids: CASSEFNTDTQYF. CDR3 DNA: TGTGCCAGCAGTGAATTTAACACAGATACGCAGTATTTT. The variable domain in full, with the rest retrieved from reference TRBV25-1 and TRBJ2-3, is EADIYQTPRYLVIGTGKKITLECSQTMGHDKMYWYQQDPGMELHLIHYSYGVNSTEKGDLSSESTVSRIRTEHFPLTLESARPSHTSQYLCASSEFNTDTQYFGPGTRLTVL.